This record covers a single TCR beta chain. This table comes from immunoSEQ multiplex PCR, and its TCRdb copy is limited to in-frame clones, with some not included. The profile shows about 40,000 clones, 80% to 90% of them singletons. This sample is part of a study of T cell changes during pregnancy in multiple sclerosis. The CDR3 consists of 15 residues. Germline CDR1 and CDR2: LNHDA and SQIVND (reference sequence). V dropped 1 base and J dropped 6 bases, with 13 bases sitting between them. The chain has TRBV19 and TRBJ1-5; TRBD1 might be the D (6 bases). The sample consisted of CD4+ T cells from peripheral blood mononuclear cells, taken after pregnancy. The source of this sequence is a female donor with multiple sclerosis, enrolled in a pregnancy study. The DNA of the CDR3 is TGTGCCAGTAGTATAGGAGGGGGTGGTTTTCAGCCCCAGCATTTT. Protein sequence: CASSIGGGGFQPQHF.